This T cell receptor beta chain derives from a study of Ad26.COV2.S vaccination and SARS-CoV-2 variants. Study context: Dosing was one shot or two shots 56 days apart.

Described treatment: some 19 received Ad26.COV2.S at low or high dose, single or two shots; 5 received placebo; per-sample allocation not given. Repertoires come from day 63 after the first vaccine or placebo injection. An Ad26 vector was used to express Wuhan-strain SARS-CoV-2 spike as the vaccine. The method was immunoSEQ multiplex PCR; TCRdb's version includes in-frame clones alone and lacks a portion of them. Of roughly 380,000 clones listed, about 88% were seen once; the top ten hold about 3.5%. Trimming at V came to 2 bases and at J to 2 bases, leaving 12 bases not matched to a gene. The CDR3 consists of 18 residues. The germline gives CDR1 LGHDT, CDR2 YNNKEL (reference sequence). Study conclusions and caveats: An underestimation of total T cell responses may have resulted from the TCR breadth and depth analyses.

On this clone: The target antigen is unknown.

This sequence was found in a person between 18 and 65 years old who received the Ad26.COV2.S COVID-19 vaccine or a placebo. This chain links TRBV3-1 (or the pseudogene TRBV3-2) with TRBJ2-1; 7 bases are a match to TRBD1. The specimen comprised peripheral blood, sampled in a trial of Ad26.COV2.S vaccine versus placebo. CDR3 region: CASSQKGGSSVPYNEQFF. CDR3 nucleotides: TGTGCCAGCAGCCAAAAAGGGGGCAGTTCTGTCCCCTACAATGAGCAGTTCTTC.